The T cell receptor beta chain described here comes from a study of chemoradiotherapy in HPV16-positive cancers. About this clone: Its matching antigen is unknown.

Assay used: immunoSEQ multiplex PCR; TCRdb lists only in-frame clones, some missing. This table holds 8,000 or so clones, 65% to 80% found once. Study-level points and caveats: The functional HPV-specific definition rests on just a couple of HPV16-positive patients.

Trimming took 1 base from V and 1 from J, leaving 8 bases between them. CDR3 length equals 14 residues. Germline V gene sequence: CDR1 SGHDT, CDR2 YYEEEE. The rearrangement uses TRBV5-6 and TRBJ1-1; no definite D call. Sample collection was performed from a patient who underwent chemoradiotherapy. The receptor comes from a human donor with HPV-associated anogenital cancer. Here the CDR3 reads CASSLRRRNTEAFF. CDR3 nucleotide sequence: TGTGCCAGCAGCTTGCGACGGAGGAACACTGAAGCTTTCTTT.